This TCR beta chain came from a study of CD8+ T cells in alopecia areata. Whole-study findings and limits: Scalp and blood samples kept many expanded lesional clones throughout tofacitinib.

The treatment was: oral pan-JAK inhibitor, 5-10 mg twice daily. Starting from PBMCs, sorting isolated CD4+ and CD8+ T cells. Of note for this clone: No antigen is known for it.

Following RNA extraction, reverse transcription yielded cDNA that acted as the sequencing template. Here immunoSEQ multiplex PCR was the method, and the copy in TCRdb shows in-frame clones only, minus some. The data hold 110,000 to 150,000 clones, with roughly 82% observed a single time. The receptor was derived from a human donor with alopecia areata. The sample was CD8+ T cells sorted from blood, taken at week 4, from a patient treated with tofacitinib.

CDR3 in amino acids: CASSPRPREPVDEQFF. The CDR3 coding sequence is TGTGCCAGCAGCCCCCGACCCCGGGAGCCCGTCGATGAGCAGTTCTTC. The chain recombines TRBV7-8 with TRBJ2-1, with D maybe TRBD2 (6 bases). Between the trimmed V and J ends, which lost 5 bases and 8 bases, there was a span of 22 bases. This CDR3 contains 16 residues. Germline V gives CDR1 SGHVS, CDR2 FQNEAQ.